Shown below are 27 T cell receptor beta chains from a single sample sequenced in a study of cytomegalovirus exposure and HLA in healthy donors. Data came from immunoSEQ multiplex PCR; TCRdb stores just in-frame clones and leaves some out. The profile shows 50,000 to 65,000 clones, 85% to 90% of them singletons. Material for sequencing was PBMCs. Receptor source: a woman aged 18-29 years in good health and CMV-seronegative.

J is TRBJ2-3 and V is TRBV27, with 8 positions matching TRBD2. CDR3 length equals 15 residues. V shed 2 bases, J shed 4 bases, and the junction held 5 bases outside the gene matches. Per the germline V gene, CDR1 is MNHEY and CDR2 is SMNVEV (reference sequence). DNA for the CDR3: TGTGCCAGCAGTTTAGGGACTAGTAGTGCAGATACGCAGTATTTT. Protein sequence: CASSLGTSSADTQYF.

The chain couples TRBV29-1 to TRBJ2-3, with D unresolved. The length of the CDR3 is 11 residues. Trimming stripped 6 bases from V and 0 bases from J, with 4 bases between. Looked up from germline, CDR1 is SQVTM and CDR2 is ANQGSEA. The chain's CDR3 is CSVSSTDTQYF. The CDR3 region has the DNA TGCAGCGTCTCTAGCACAGATACGCAGTATTTT.

The DNA of the CDR3 is TGCAGCGTTGTAGGGACAGGGGATACTGGAAACACCATATATTTT. Translating it yields CSVVGTGDTGNTIYF. This chain uses TRBV29-1 with TRBJ1-3; TRBD1 matches at 10 bases. Germline CDR1 SQVTM, CDR2 ANQGSEA. CDR3 length: 15 residues. Trimming cost V 4 bases and J 2 bases; bases outside gene matches: 5.

The chain links TRBV7-2 to TRBJ2-1; TRBD2 matches 8 bases. Germline CDR1 is SGHTA and CDR2 is FQGNSA. The CDR3 consists of 15 residues. The V and J ends lost 1 base and 1 base, in that order; junction bases with no gene match: 0. The CDR3 nucleotides read TGTGCCAGCAGCTTAGTAGCGGGATCCTACAATGAGCAGTTCTTC. It translates to CASSLVAGSYNEQFF.

The chain uses TRBV10-1 and TRBJ2-7; 14 positions agree with TRBD2. CDR3 length: 16 amino acids. The trim removed 0 bases at V and 3 bases at J, leaving 1 base unmatched. The germline V gene encodes CDR1 WNHNN and CDR2 SYGVQD (reference sequence). CDR3 amino acids: CASSESGTSGGYEQYF. The CDR3, as DNA: TGCGCCAGCAGTGAGTCTGGGACTAGCGGGGGCTACGAGCAGTACTTC.

The chain carries TRBV30 and TRBJ2-7; D is possibly TRBD1 (6 bases). The CDR3 has 12 residues. V lost 3 bases to trimming and J lost 0 bases, with 6 bases between them. Per germline, CDR1 GTSNPN and CDR2 SVGIG (reference sequence). CDR3 DNA: TGTGCCTGGAGGGACAGCTCCTACGAGCAGTACTTC. Its protein is CAWRDSSYEQYF.

CDR3 sequence (DNA): TGTGCCAGCAGCCTCCAGGGCCTTAATTCACCCCTCCACTTT. Its translation: CASSLQGLNSPLHF. The chain uses TRBV13 and TRBJ1-6; maybe TRBD1 (5 bases). The CDR3 extends over 14 amino acids. With 5 bases removed from V and 6 bases from J, the gap between germline ends came to 11 bases. Germline lookup yields CDR1 PRHDT and CDR2 FYEKMQ (reference sequence).

The chain carries TRBV7-9 and TRBJ2-6; D unresolved. There are 13 residues in the CDR3. Trimming took off 5 bases at V and 4 bases at J, with 6 bases between the two ends. The germline gives CDR1 SEHNR, CDR2 FQNEAQ (reference sequence). CDR3 in amino acids: CASSPPGANVLTF. CDR3 in DNA: TGTGCCAGCAGCCCCCCGGGGGCCAACGTCCTGACTTTC.

The genes are TRBV28 and TRBJ2-5; TRBD1 aligns across 10 bases. J was trimmed by 5 bases and V by 8 bases; bases with no gene match: 11. CDR3 size: 15 residues. Germline CDR1 MDHEN, CDR2 SYDVKM. The CDR3 loop reads CASLQGQGNWETQYF. CDR3 coding DNA: TGTGCCAGCCTACAGGGACAGGGGAATTGGGAGACCCAGTACTTC.

The CDR3 DNA follows: TGTGCCAGCAGTGGGGGGACATCTGAAGGCTACACCTTC. This translates into CASSGGTSEGYTF. The V and J genes are TRBV25-1 and TRBJ1-2; perhaps TRBD1 as D (6 bases). Trimming removed 4 bases at V and 8 bases at J, with 14 bases between. The length of the CDR3 is 13 residues. In germline, CDR1 is MGHDK, CDR2 SYGVNS.

The chain links TRBV9 to TRBJ1-2; 9 nucleotides align to TRBD1. J lost 4 bases, V lost 0 bases, and 4 bases had no gene match. Germline lookup yields CDR1 SGDLS and CDR2 YYNGEE. This CDR3 region has 15 residues. CDR3: CASSVATGGAYGYTF. In DNA form, the CDR3 reads TGTGCCAGCAGCGTAGCTACAGGGGGCGCCTATGGCTACACCTTC. Based on the CDR3 plus reference TRBV9 and TRBJ1-2, the full variable domain is DSGVTQTPKHLITATGQRVTLRCSPRSGDLSVYWYQQSLDQGLQFLIQYYNGEERAKGNILERFSAQQFPDLHSELNLSSLELGDSALYFCASSVATGGAYGYTFGSGTRLTVV.

This clone was observed a handful of times. The rearrangement joins TRBV7-9 to TRBJ2-7; D possibly corresponds to TRBD2 (7 bases). Trimming left V 5 bases short and J 7 bases short, with 15 bases between. Germline assignment: CDR1 SEHNR and CDR2 FQNEAQ (reference sequence). The CDR3 runs to 13 residues. The CDR3 here is CASSLFEGGEQYF. CDR3 bases: TGTGCCAGCAGCCTGTTCGAGGGGGGGGAGCAGTACTTC. The full variable domain, its missing parts supplied by reference TRBV7-9 and TRBJ2-7, is DTGVSQNPRHKITKRGQNVTFRCDPISEHNRLYWYRQTLGQGPEFLTYFQNEAQLEKSRLLSDRFSAERPKGSFSTLEIQRTEQGDSAMYLCASSLFEGGEQYFGPGTRLTVT.

J is TRBJ2-7 and V is TRBV5-1; 10 nucleotides match TRBD1. V lost 3 bases, J lost 6 bases, and 6 bases stayed unmatched. The CDR3 consists of 14 residues. The germline CDR1 and CDR2 sequences are SGHRS and YFSETQ. The CDR3 region has the DNA TGCGCCAGCAGCTCCGGGACAGGGGAAGTCGAGCAGTACTTC. It codes for CASSSGTGEVEQYF.

The rearrangement uses TRBV5-1 and TRBJ2-1; 7 nucleotides line up with TRBD1. CDR3 length equals 14 residues. The V and J ends lost 4 bases and 4 bases, in that order; junction bases with no gene match: 5. The germline V gene has CDR1 SGHRS and CDR2 YFSETQ. The CDR3 spells CASSPGQTYNEQFF. CDR3 in DNA: TGCGCCAGCAGCCCGGGACAGACATACAATGAGCAGTTCTTC.

A single count supports this clone. The rearrangement links TRBV7-9 to TRBJ2-1, with 7 bases identical to TRBD1. The CDR3 extends over 13 amino acids. The J segment lost 9 bases and the V segment lost 8 bases, leaving 10 bases of the junction unmatched. CDR1 and CDR2 (germline): SEHNR, FQNEAQ (reference sequence). CDR3 loop: CASGPTGWVEQFF. In DNA form, the CDR3 reads TGTGCCAGCGGACCGACAGGGTGGGTTGAGCAGTTCTTC.

The rearrangement links TRBV5-1 to TRBJ1-1; 9 bases line up with TRBD1. Unmatched junction bases numbered 3, after V lost 3 bases and J lost 3 bases. CDR1 and CDR2 from the germline V gene are SGHRS and YFSETQ. The CDR3 covers 14 residues. DNA for the CDR3: TGCGCCAGCAGCTATCGGGACAGGGACACTGAAGCTTTCTTT. This encodes CASSYRDRDTEAFF.

The V gene is TRBV30, the J gene TRBJ1-3; D gene uncertain. The CDR3 covers 13 residues. Per the germline V gene, CDR1 is GTSNPN and CDR2 is SVGIG (reference sequence). Trimming removed 1 base from V and 7 bases from J, with 11 bases in between. CDR3: CAWSESSWNTIYF. Here the CDR3 DNA reads TGTGCCTGGAGTGAGAGTTCTTGGAACACCATATATTTT.

CDR3 DNA: TGTGCCACCAGCAGAGATAGCGGGGGGGCGCGTGAGCAGTTCTTC. This encodes CATSRDSGGAREQFF. The V call is TRBV15, the J call TRBJ2-1, with 11 positions matching TRBD2. The V and J ends lost 0 bases and 9 bases, in that order; junction bases with no gene match: 4. CDR1 is LNHNV and CDR2 is YYDKDF in the germline V gene (reference sequence). CDR3 length: 15 amino acids.

This rearrangement joins TRBV6-5 to TRBJ1-5, with 7 nucleotides matching TRBD1. V lost 0 bases, J lost 4 bases, and 0 bases stayed unmatched. There are 14 residues in the CDR3. Germline values: CDR1 MNHEY, CDR2 SVGAGI. DNA of the CDR3: TGTGCCAGCAGTTACTCGGGACAGAATCAGCCCCAGCATTTT. It encodes CASSYSGQNQPQHF.

This chain links TRBV2 with TRBJ1-5, with D tentatively TRBD1 (5 bases). Germline V lookup: CDR1 SNHLY, CDR2 FYNNEI. The CDR3 loop spans 14 amino acids. V lost 6 bases, J lost 4 bases, and 13 bases lay in between. CDR3 region: CASSPGRKNQPQHF. The DNA of the CDR3 is TGTGCCAGCAGCCCAGGGCGGAAAAATCAGCCCCAGCATTTT.

The chain links TRBV7-9 to TRBJ2-5; 8 bases agree with TRBD1. Germline lookup yields CDR1 SEHNR and CDR2 FQNEAQ (reference sequence). This CDR3 comprises 14 residues. The trim removed 4 bases at V and 1 base at J, leaving 2 bases unmatched. The CDR3 nucleotides read TGTGCCAGCAGCTCGGACAGGGTCCAAGAGACCCAGTACTTC. Translation gives CASSSDRVQETQYF.

This clone was seen a few times. Its ends do not fully match the called genes, so a read error is possible. The V call is TRBV7-7, the J call TRBJ2-1; D is ambiguous. Germline CDR1 reads SSHAT; CDR2 reads FNYEAQ (reference sequence). CDR3 size: 13 residues. CDR3 loop: CASSSTVYNEQFF. The CDR3 nucleotides are TGTGCTAGCAGCTCTACAGTTTACAATGAGCAGTTCTTC.

V usage is TRBV6-5 and J usage is TRBJ1-6; 9 bases line up with TRBD1. This CDR3 contains 14 residues. The V gene end was trimmed by 6 bases and the J gene end by 7 bases; junction bases not matched to a gene: 4. Looked up from germline, CDR1 is MNHEY and CDR2 is SVGAGI. This CDR3 is CASRAGQGNSPLHF. The CDR3 DNA reads TGTGCCAGCAGGGCAGGACAGGGGAATTCACCCCTCCACTTT.

V is TRBV10-3 and J is TRBJ1-5; 7 bases line up with TRBD1. The length of the CDR3 is 13 residues. Germline V gives CDR1 ENHRY, CDR2 SYGVKD. Trimming removed 10 bases from V and 3 bases from J; junction bases left unmatched: 6. The CDR3 loop reads CATRQGINQPQHF. For the CDR3, the DNA is TGTGCCACCCGACAGGGAATCAATCAGCCCCAGCATTTT.

This chain connects TRBV28 to TRBJ1-2; TRBD1 matches at 8 bases. This CDR3 region has 15 residues. J was trimmed by 2 bases and V by 7 bases; bases with no gene match: 9. Germline lookup yields CDR1 MDHEN and CDR2 SYDVKM. The CDR3 loop is CASTQGGAANYGYTF. The CDR3 DNA follows: TGTGCCAGCACACAGGGGGGGGCGGCAAACTATGGCTACACCTTC.

This clone was seen many times. The chain has TRBV7-9 and TRBJ1-4; tentatively, D is TRBD1 (6 bases). With 1 base removed from V and 1 base from J, the gap between germline ends came to 10 bases. The CDR3 is 16 amino acids. Germline-derived CDR1 and CDR2 are SEHNR and FQNEAQ (reference sequence). For the CDR3, the DNA is TGTGCCAGCAGCTTAGGCCTGGGACAAACTAATGAAAAACTGTTTTTT. It yields the protein CASSLGLGQTNEKLFF. Based on the CDR3 plus reference TRBV7-9 and TRBJ1-4, the full variable domain is DTGVSQNPRHKITKRGQNVTFRCDPISEHNRLYWYRQTLGQGPEFLTYFQNEAQLEKSRLLSDRFSAERPKGSFSTLEIQRTEQGDSAMYLCASSLGLGQTNEKLFFGSGTQLSVL.

The chain joins TRBV7-9 to TRBJ2-1; D is ambiguous. The CDR3 contains 13 residues. Trimming shortened V by 7 bases and J by 3 bases, and 10 bases separated the two germline ends. The germline V gene encodes CDR1 SEHNR and CDR2 FQNEAQ (reference sequence). This chain's CDR3 is CASMVNSYNEQFF. In DNA form, the CDR3 reads TGTGCCAGCATGGTGAACAGCTACAATGAGCAGTTCTTC.